What follows are 23 T cell receptor beta chains derived from one specimen sequenced in a study of blood T cell repertoires in COVID-19. Sequencing was performed with immunoSEQ multiplex PCR; in TCRdb, only in-frame clones are kept and a portion is missing. The repertoire has around 43,000 clones, about nine tenths of them found once; the top ten carry around a fifth. The sequencing input was peripheral blood. The receptors originated from a man aged 50 or older with active COVID-19.

The chain employs TRBV14 and TRBJ1-6; D unclear. Looked up from germline, CDR1 is SGHDN and CDR2 is FVKESK. The CDR3 runs to 15 residues. The V end was cut by 5 bases, the J end by 9 bases, with 17 bases between. The CDR3 region is CASSFRSGQTSPLHF. CDR3 nucleotide sequence: TGTGCCAGCAGCTTCCGATCAGGCCAGACTTCACCCCTCCACTTT.

The rearrangement uses TRBV9 and TRBJ2-7; 8 nucleotides align to TRBD2. J lost 2 bases, V lost 0 bases, and 7 bases had no gene match. From germline, CDR1 is SGDLS and CDR2 YYNGEE. There are 16 residues in the CDR3. CDR3 region: CASSVAETSDAYEQYF. The CDR3 DNA is TGTGCCAGCAGCGTAGCGGAGACTAGCGATGCCTACGAGCAGTACTTC.

This clone is a singleton in its sample. The chain carries TRBV7-6 and TRBJ2-3, with 9 bases aligning to TRBD2. CDR3 length: 16 residues. Germline V lookup: CDR1 SGHVS, CDR2 FNYEAQ. After removal of 5 bases from V and 4 bases from J, the junction contained 10 bases not matched to a gene. In nucleotides, the CDR3 is TGTGCCAGCAGCCTGTGGGCTAGCGGGAAGGCAGATACGCAGTATTTT. Protein: CASSLWASGKADTQYF.

The V gene is TRBV27, the J gene TRBJ2-1; D remains unclear. The CDR3 loop spans 15 amino acids. V lost 3 bases, J lost 4 bases, and 13 bases lay in between. Germline V lookup: CDR1 MNHEY, CDR2 SMNVEV (reference sequence). CDR3 loop: CASSFLEARYNEQFF. The CDR3 nucleotides read TGTGCCAGCAGTTTCTTGGAAGCGCGGTACAATGAGCAGTTCTTC.

This clone was observed a few times. Compared with germline, one end of the junction differs, possibly owing to a read error. This chain connects TRBV29-1 to TRBJ2-6; the match to TRBD1 covers 7 bases. The CDR3 is made up of 18 amino acids. Germline lookup yields CDR1 SQVTM and CDR2 ANQGSEA. The CDR3 sequence: CSVEGTAREGSGANVLTF. The CDR3, as DNA: TGCAGCGTAGAAGGGACAGCTAGGGAAGGCTCTGGGGCCAACGTCCTGACTTTC.

The chain uses TRBV6-5 and TRBJ1-4; 9 nucleotides align to TRBD1. CDR1 is MNHEY and CDR2 is SVGAGI in the germline V gene. V lost 5 bases to trimming and J lost 6 bases; unmatched junction nucleotides: 7. This CDR3 is built from 15 residues. As DNA, the CDR3 is TGTGCCAGCAGTCGGGACAGGGCCATTCATGAAAAACTGTTTTTT. Its protein is CASSRDRAIHEKLFF.

The CDR3 region has the DNA TGTGCCAGCAGCGCGCTTAGTAGCGGGGCTACCTACGAGCAGTACTTC. This codes for CASSALSSGATYEQYF. The V gene is TRBV7-6, the J gene TRBJ2-7, with 8 bases fitting TRBD2. This CDR3 comprises 16 residues. Germline CDR1 and CDR2: SGHVS and FNYEAQ. V shed 5 bases, J shed 2 bases, and the junction held 11 bases outside the gene matches.

This rearrangement joins TRBV7-9 to TRBJ1-4; weak D call: TRBD1 (5 bases). The CDR3 consists of 15 residues. Germline V CDR1 and CDR2: SEHNR, FQNEAQ (reference sequence). V dropped 1 base and J dropped 5 bases, with 11 bases sitting between them. The CDR3 loop is CASSLVGRVNEKLFF. In DNA, the CDR3 is TGTGCCAGCAGCTTAGTAGGCAGGGTAAATGAAAAACTGTTTTTT.

The sample holds a few counts of this clone. The chain has TRBV19 and TRBJ2-7, with 10 bases lining up with TRBD1. The germline CDR1 and CDR2 sequences are LNHDA and SQIVND (reference sequence). The trim removed 7 bases at V and 6 bases at J, leaving 15 bases unmatched. The length of the CDR3 is 16 residues. The CDR3 DNA is TGTGCCAGTAAAGCCAGACCGGGACAGGGGTGGGGCGAGCAGTACTTC. Residues: CASKARPGQGWGEQYF.

The CDR3 region has the DNA TGTGCCAGTAGTATAGCAGTCGCCAATCAGCCCCAGCATTTT. Translated, it gives CASSIAVANQPQHF. The V gene is TRBV19, the J gene TRBJ1-5; D is ambiguous. In germline, CDR1 is LNHDA, CDR2 SQIVND (reference sequence). V gave up 1 base and J gave up 3 bases, with 7 bases separating them. The CDR3 is made up of 14 amino acids.

The V and J genes are TRBV3-1 (or the pseudogene TRBV3-2) and TRBJ1-2, with D possibly being TRBD1 (6 bases). Germline loops: CDR1 LGHDT, CDR2 YNNKEL (reference sequence). Between the trimmed V and J ends, which lost 6 bases and 4 bases, there was a span of 12 bases. This CDR3 has 13 amino acids. As DNA, the CDR3 is TGTGCCAGCAGTCGGGGGGCAATCTATGGCTACACCTTC. It encodes CASSRGAIYGYTF.

The chain has TRBV6-2 or TRBV6-3 and TRBJ1-5; 7 positions match TRBD1. CDR3 size: 16 residues. With 4 bases clipped from V and 2 bases from J, the junction kept 8 bases outside the gene matches. Germline CDR1 reads MNHEY; CDR2 reads SVGEGT. The CDR3 loop reads CASSSQEGARNQPQHF. CDR3 sequence (DNA): TGTGCCAGCAGTTCCCAGGAGGGGGCACGCAATCAGCCCCAGCATTTT.

The chain is built from TRBV18 and TRBJ1-5, with D maybe TRBD1 (6 bases). Per germline, CDR1 KGHSH and CDR2 LQKENI. Deletions cut 3 bases from V and 6 bases from J, with 15 bases between. The CDR3 loop spans 15 amino acids. The CDR3 spells CASSPAGAPGQPQHF. The DNA of the CDR3 is TGTGCCAGCTCACCGGCAGGGGCCCCTGGTCAGCCCCAGCATTTT.

This chain links TRBV28 with TRBJ1-4; D not certain. Trimming took off 7 bases at V and 5 bases at J, with 11 bases between the two ends. The germline V gene encodes CDR1 MDHEN and CDR2 SYDVKM. This CDR3 contains 13 residues. CDR3 loop: CASNRRLNEKLFF. The CDR3 nucleotides read TGTGCCAGCAATCGGAGGTTGAATGAAAAACTGTTTTTT.

V usage is TRBV6-1 and J usage is TRBJ2-7, with 8 nucleotides matching TRBD2. Germline CDR1 is MNHNS and CDR2 is SASEGT. The CDR3 sequence is 14 residues long. With V trimmed by 2 bases and J by 12 bases, 12 bases remained unmatched. The CDR3 region is CASSEWRLANQWYF. Written as DNA, the CDR3 is TGTGCCAGCAGTGAATGGAGACTAGCGAATCAGTGGTACTTC.

The V call is TRBV4-1, the J call TRBJ2-1; D may be TRBD2 (6 bases). In germline, CDR1 is MGHRA, CDR2 YSYEKL. The CDR3 extends over 14 amino acids. V was pared by 6 bases and J by 7 bases, with 16 bases between. In DNA form, the CDR3 reads TGCGCCAGCAGACCCACCGGGAGCCCTAATGAGCAGTTCTTC. Its protein product is CASRPTGSPNEQFF.

The V gene is TRBV7-2, the J gene TRBJ2-7; D might be TRBD2 (6 bases). Per germline, CDR1 SGHTA and CDR2 FQGNSA. Between the trimmed V and J ends, which lost 1 base and 6 bases, there was a span of 13 bases. The CDR3 is 14 residues long. The DNA of the CDR3 is TGTGCCAGCAGCTTAGGGGGACCAGCGGGCGAGCAGTACTTC. Residues: CASSLGGPAGEQYF.

The V call is TRBV9, the J call TRBJ2-1; 12 bases are shared with TRBD2. The CDR3 is made up of 16 amino acids. V was clipped by 0 bases and J by 8 bases; unmatched bases: 6. CDR1 and CDR2 (germline): SGDLS, YYNGEE. The CDR3, as DNA: TGTGCCAGCAGCGTAGAAAATGGACTAGCGGGACATGAGCAGTTCTTC. Encoded protein: CASSVENGLAGHEQFF.

The chain is built from TRBV5-1 and TRBJ1-1, with 8 bases fitting TRBD1. The length of the CDR3 is 16 residues. Germline V gene data show CDR1 as SGHRS and CDR2 as YFSETQ. The ends lost 0 bases at V and 3 bases at J; junction bases unmatched: 7. DNA for the CDR3: TGCGCCAGCAGCTTGGACGACAGGGGATACTACACTGAAGCTTTCTTT. This codes for CASSLDDRGYYTEAFF. Based on the CDR3 plus reference TRBV5-1 and TRBJ1-1, the full variable domain is KAGVTQTPRYLIKTRGQQVTLSCSPISGHRSVSWYQQTPGQGLQFLFEYFSETQRNKGNFPGRFSGRQFSNSRSEMNVSTLELGDSALYLCASSLDDRGYYTEAFFGQGTRLTVV.

The V call is TRBV3-1 (or the pseudogene TRBV3-2), the J call TRBJ1-3; D remains ambiguous. V dropped 4 bases and J dropped 0 bases, with 7 bases sitting between them. Looked up from germline, CDR1 is LGHDT and CDR2 is YNNKEL (reference sequence). CDR3 length equals 14 residues. The DNA of the CDR3 is TGTGCCAGCAGCCTCCAGATCTCTGGAAACACCATATATTTT. Its protein product is CASSLQISGNTIYF.

This chain uses TRBV9 with TRBJ1-1; D uncertain. This CDR3 contains 14 residues. Germline CDR1 and CDR2: SGDLS and YYNGEE. Deletions cut 0 bases from V and 1 base from J, with 7 bases between. CDR3 sequence: CASSVAGGNTEAFF. CDR3 DNA sequence: TGTGCCAGCAGCGTAGCAGGAGGGAACACTGAAGCTTTCTTT.

This clone was detected only once. The J gene is TRBJ1-5, the V gene TRBV30, with TRBD1 matching over 7 bases. The CDR3 covers 16 residues. The V and J ends lost 4 bases and 1 base, in that order; junction bases with no gene match: 10. Germline lookup yields CDR1 GTSNPN and CDR2 SVGIG (reference sequence). The CDR3 region has the DNA TGTGCCTGGATGGCATCCGGGACAGTGAGCAATCAGCCCCAGCATTTT. Encoded protein: CAWMASGTVSNQPQHF.

The V and J genes are TRBV4-3 and TRBJ2-1; 7 bases are shared with TRBD2. Germline V gene sequence: CDR1 LGHNA, CDR2 YSLEER. The CDR3 covers 16 residues. V gave up 1 base and J gave up 0 bases; unmatched junction bases: 3. This chain's CDR3 is CASSQVAGSSYNEQFF. The CDR3 DNA reads TGCGCCAGCAGCCAAGTAGCGGGTAGCTCCTACAATGAGCAGTTCTTC.